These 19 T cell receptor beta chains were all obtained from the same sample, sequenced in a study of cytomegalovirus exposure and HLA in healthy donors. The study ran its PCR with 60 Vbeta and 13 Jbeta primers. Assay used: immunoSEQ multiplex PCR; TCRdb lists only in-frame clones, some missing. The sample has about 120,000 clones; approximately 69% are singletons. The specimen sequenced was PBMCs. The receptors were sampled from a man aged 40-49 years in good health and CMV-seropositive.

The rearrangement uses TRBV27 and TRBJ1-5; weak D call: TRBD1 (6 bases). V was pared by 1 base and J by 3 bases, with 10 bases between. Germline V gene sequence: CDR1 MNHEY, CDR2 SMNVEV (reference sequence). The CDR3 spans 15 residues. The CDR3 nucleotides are TGTGCCAGCAGTTTATACAGGGCGAACAATCAGCCCCAGCATTTT. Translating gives CASSLYRANNQPQHF.

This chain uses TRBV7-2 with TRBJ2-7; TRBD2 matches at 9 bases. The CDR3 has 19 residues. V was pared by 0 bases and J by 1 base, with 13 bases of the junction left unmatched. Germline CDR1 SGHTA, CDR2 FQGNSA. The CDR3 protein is CASSLARNSGRPGSYEQYF. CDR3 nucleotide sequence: TGTGCCAGCAGCTTAGCGCGGAATAGCGGGAGACCAGGGTCCTACGAGCAGTACTTC. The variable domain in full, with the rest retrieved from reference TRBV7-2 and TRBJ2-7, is GAGVSQSPSNKVTEKGKDVELRCDPISGHTALYWYRQSLGQGLEFLIYFQGNSAPDKSGLPSDRFSAERTGGSVSTLTIQRTQQEDSAVYLCASSLARNSGRPGSYEQYFGPGTRLTVT.

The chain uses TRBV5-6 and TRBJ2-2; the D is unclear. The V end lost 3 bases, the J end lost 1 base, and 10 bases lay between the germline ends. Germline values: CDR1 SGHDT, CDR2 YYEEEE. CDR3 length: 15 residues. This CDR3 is CASSSVSVNTGELFF. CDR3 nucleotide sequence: TGTGCCAGCAGCTCCGTTTCGGTGAACACCGGGGAGCTGTTTTTT. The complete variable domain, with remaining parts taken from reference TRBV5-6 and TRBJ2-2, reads DAGVTQSPTHLIKTRGQQVTLRCSPKSGHDTVSWYQQALGQGPQFIFQYYEEEERQRGNFPDRFSGHQFPNYSSELNVNALLLGDSALYLCASSSVSVNTGELFFGEGSRLTVL.

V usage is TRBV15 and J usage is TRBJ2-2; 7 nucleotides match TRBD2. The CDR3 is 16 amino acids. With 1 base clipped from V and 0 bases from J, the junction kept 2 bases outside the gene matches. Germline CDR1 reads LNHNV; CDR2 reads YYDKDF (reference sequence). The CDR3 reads CATSRGSGANTGELFF. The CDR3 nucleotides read TGTGCCACCAGCAGAGGCAGCGGGGCGAACACCGGGGAGCTGTTTTTT. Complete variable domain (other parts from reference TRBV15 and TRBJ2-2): DAMVIQNPRYQVTQFGKPVTLSCSQTLNHNVMYWYQQKSSQAPKLLFHYYDKDFNNEADTPDNFQSRRPNTSFCFLDIRSPGLGDTAMYLCATSRGSGANTGELFFGEGSRLTVL.

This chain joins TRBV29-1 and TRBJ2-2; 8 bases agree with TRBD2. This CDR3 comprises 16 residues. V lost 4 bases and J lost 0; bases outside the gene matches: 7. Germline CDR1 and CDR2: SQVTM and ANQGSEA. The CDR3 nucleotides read TGCAGCGTTGTTAAGGCGGGGGGCTCGAACACCGGGGAGCTGTTTTTT. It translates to CSVVKAGGSNTGELFF.

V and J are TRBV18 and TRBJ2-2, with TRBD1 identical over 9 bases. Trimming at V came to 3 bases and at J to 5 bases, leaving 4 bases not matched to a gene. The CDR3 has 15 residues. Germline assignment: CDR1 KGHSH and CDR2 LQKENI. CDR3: CASSPGQGRTGELFF. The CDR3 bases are TGTGCCAGCTCACCGGGACAGGGACGAACCGGGGAGCTGTTTTTT.

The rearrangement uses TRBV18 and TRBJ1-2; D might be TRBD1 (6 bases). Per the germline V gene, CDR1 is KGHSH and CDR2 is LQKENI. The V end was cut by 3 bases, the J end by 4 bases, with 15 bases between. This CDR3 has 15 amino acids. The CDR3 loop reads CASSPETGQGYGYTF. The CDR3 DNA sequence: TGTGCCAGCTCACCCGAGACAGGACAAGGCTATGGCTACACCTTC.

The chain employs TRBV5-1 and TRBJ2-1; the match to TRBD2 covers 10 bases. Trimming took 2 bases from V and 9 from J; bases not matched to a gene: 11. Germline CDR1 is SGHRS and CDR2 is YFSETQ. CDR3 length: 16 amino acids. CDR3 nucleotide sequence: TGCGCCAGCAGCTTCCCAGCGGGAGGGACGGGCGGTGAGCAGTTCTTC. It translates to CASSFPAGGTGGEQFF.

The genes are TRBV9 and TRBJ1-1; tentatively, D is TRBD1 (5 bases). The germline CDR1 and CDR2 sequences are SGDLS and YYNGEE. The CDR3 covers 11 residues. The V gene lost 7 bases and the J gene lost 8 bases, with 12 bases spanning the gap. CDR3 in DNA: TGTGCCAGCGGGGGAGGGTCAGAAGCTTTCTTT. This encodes CASGGGSEAFF.

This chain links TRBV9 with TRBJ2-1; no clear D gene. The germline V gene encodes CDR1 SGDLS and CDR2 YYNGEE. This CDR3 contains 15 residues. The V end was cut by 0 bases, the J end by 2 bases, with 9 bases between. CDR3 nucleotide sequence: TGTGCCAGCAGCGTAGATGGCAATCCCTACAATGAGCAGTTCTTC. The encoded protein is CASSVDGNPYNEQFF. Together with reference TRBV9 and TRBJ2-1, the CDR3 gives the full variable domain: DSGVTQTPKHLITATGQRVTLRCSPRSGDLSVYWYQQSLDQGLQFLIQYYNGEERAKGNILERFSAQQFPDLHSELNLSSLELGDSALYFCASSVDGNPYNEQFFGPGTRLTVL.

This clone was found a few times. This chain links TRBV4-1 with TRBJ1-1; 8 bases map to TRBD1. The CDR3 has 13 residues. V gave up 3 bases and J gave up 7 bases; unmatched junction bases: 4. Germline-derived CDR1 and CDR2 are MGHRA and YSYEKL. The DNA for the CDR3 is TGCGCCAGCAGCCAGAGACAGGGGAATGAAGCTTTCTTT. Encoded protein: CASSQRQGNEAFF.

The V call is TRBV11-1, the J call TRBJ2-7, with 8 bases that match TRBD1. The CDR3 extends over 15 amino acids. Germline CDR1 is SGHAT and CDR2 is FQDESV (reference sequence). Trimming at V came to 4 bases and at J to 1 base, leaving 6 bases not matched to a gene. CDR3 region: CASSSRTGWSYEQYF. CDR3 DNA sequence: TGTGCCAGCAGCTCTAGGACAGGGTGGTCCTACGAGCAGTACTTC.

CDR3 DNA: TGTGCCAGCGGGGACAGGGCCTCCTACGAGCAGTACTTC. Translating gives CASGDRASYEQYF. The chain is built from TRBV5-4 and TRBJ2-7; 9 bases align to TRBD1. There are 13 residues in the CDR3. Germline-derived CDR1 and CDR2 are SGHNT and YYREEE (reference sequence). Trimming cost V 7 bases and J 0 bases; bases outside gene matches: 2. Variable domain in full (rest from reference TRBV5-4 and TRBJ2-7): ETGVTQSPTHLIKTRGQQVTLRCSSQSGHNTVSWYQQALGQGPQFIFQYYREEENGRGNFPPRFSGLQFPNYSSELNVNALELDDSALYLCASGDRASYEQYFGPGTRLTVT.

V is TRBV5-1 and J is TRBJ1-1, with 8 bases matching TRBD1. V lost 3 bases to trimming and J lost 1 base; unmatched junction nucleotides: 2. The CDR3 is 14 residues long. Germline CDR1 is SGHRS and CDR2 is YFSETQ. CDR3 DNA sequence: TGCGCCAGCAGCTACGGGACAGGGAACACTGAAGCTTTCTTT. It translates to CASSYGTGNTEAFF. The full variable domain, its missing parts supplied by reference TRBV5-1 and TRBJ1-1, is KAGVTQTPRYLIKTRGQQVTLSCSPISGHRSVSWYQQTPGQGLQFLFEYFSETQRNKGNFPGRFSGRQFSNSRSEMNVSTLELGDSALYLCASSYGTGNTEAFFGQGTRLTVV.

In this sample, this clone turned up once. As DNA, the CDR3 is TGCGCCAGCAGCCAAGCCATACAGGGGGCAAGCACTGAAGCTTTCTTT. Translation: CASSQAIQGASTEAFF. The V gene is TRBV5-1, the J gene TRBJ1-1; 9 nucleotides match TRBD1. V lost 4 bases, J lost 4 bases, and 11 bases stayed unmatched. Germline assignment: CDR1 SGHRS and CDR2 YFSETQ. The CDR3 spans 16 residues.

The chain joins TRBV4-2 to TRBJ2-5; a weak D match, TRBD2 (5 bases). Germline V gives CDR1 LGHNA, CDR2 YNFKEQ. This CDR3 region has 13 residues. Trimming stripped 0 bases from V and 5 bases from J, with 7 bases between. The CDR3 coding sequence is TGTGCCAGCAGCCAAGACCCGGGGGAGACCCAGTACTTC. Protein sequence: CASSQDPGETQYF.

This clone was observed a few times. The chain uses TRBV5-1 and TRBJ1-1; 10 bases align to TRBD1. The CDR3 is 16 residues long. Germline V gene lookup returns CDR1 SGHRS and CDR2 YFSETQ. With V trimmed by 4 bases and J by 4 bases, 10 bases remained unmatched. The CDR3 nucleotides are TGCGCCAGCAGCCCTGCCGGGACAGGGGCGGTCACTGAAGCTTTCTTT. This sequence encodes CASSPAGTGAVTEAFF.

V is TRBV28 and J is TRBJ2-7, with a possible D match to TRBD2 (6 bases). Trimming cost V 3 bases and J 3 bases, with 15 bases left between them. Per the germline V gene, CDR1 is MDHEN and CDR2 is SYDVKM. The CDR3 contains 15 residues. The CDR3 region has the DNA TGTGCCAGCAGTTTCTTCGGGGGAACCCACTACGAGCAGTACTTC. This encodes CASSFFGGTHYEQYF.

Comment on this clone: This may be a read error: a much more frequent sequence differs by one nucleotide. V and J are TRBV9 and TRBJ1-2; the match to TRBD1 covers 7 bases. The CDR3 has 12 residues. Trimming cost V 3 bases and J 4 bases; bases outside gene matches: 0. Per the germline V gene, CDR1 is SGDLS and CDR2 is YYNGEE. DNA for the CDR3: TGTGCCAGCAGCGGGGACAGCTATGGCTACACCTTC. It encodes CASSGDSYGYTF.